The T cell receptor beta chain described here comes from a study of cytomegalovirus exposure and HLA in healthy donors (dated by TCRdb to about 2017). Regarding the study in general: In an earlier analysis of 550 to 750 of the donors, about 270 Gb of sequence data and 100 million or so unique TCR beta sequences from some 170 million T cells were reported. About 320 gigabases of sequencing data and tens of millions of unique TCR sequences were included in an early release covering roughly 600 HLA-typed donors. Among the roughly 400 genotyped donors, around 81% belonged to the genetic ancestry cluster associated with self-reported Caucasian donors. The aim of the study was to test whether cataloging public T cell receptors could identify signatures of past pathogen exposure. The study used immunosequencing to profile the T cell repertoires of some 600 subjects and linked those repertoires to cytomegalovirus serostatus. Besides the first cohort of 500 to 700 subjects, a separate validation cohort made up of over 95 different subjects was used. To predict cytomegalovirus infection status, the study brought together high-throughput TCR immunosequencing, statistical association of individual TCRs with disease status, and machine learning. A later analysis re-analyzed previously published TCR beta repertoires from 600 to 850 donors and added high-resolution HLA genotyping to study TCR occurrence patterns. Rather than drawing on any new phenotypic data, the later analysis identified candidate immune exposures from TCR beta sequences and the way those sequences occurred across donors. In an earlier analysis of around 540 of the donors, high-throughput TCR beta sequencing was used to judge whether each TCR beta V gene segment behaved as functional or pseudogenic. Donor age, sex, ethnicity and CMV serostatus were compiled alongside the repertoire data. Genome-wide SNP genotypes for about three fifths of the roughly 670 donors were used in a later genetic analysis, which treated that subset as a discovery cohort. All discovery cohort repertoires had been generated on a single sequencing platform. HLA typing included class I and class II loci at four-digit resolution. Typing coverage differed by locus: A, B, C, DRB1 and DQB1 were typed in roughly 620-640 donors, DQA1 in 522, DPA1 in 600 to 610, and DPB1 in around 490. Four or five DR-DQ haplotypes were handled as single units for association and clustering because linkage in the cohort was strong. Among 300 to 450 genotyped donors of the cohort, an average of approximately 240,000 unique TCR beta nucleotide sequences were sequenced per donor, roughly 20% of them non-productive. The investigation overall reported the following: Assigning TCR associations to individual alleles was difficult when HLA alleles, especially DR and DQ, strongly co-occurred. Most TCR sequences were observed very rarely across donors, whereas some public TCRs were present in many individuals. A later genetic analysis associated a missense DCLRE1C variant with V-gene and J-gene trimming of TCR beta chains, and an independent cohort replicated the association. Because HLA typing was unavailable for some donors at each locus, only the typed subset was used in association tests. Compared with the 666-donor mean, donors in an Asian-associated ancestry cluster had fewer N-insertions in productive TCRs, according to a later genetic analysis. At a false discovery rate of 0.05, a later analysis linked under 20,000 TCR beta sequences to specific HLA alleles. Three of the identified cytomegalovirus-associated TCR beta chains were confirmed in vitro to be specific for cytomegalovirus antigens. This cohort had only TCR beta chains sequenced, and the lack of alpha or paired-chain data limited which features could be detected. In a later analysis, the rate of TCR association differed among HLA loci, with DRB1 alleles having the most associated TCRs and HLA-C alleles having the fewest. A cluster of highly shared sequence variants was judged likely to represent a technical artifact of the sequencing pipeline. Immune exposure information for the cohort was limited to CMV serostatus. According to a later analysis, most CMV-associated TCR beta chains appeared to be HLA-restricted, and the HLA associations seemed to be driven largely by CMV exposure. Cytomegalovirus status was reported to be diagnosed by the classifier with high specificity and sensitivity in both the original and validation cohorts. Presence/absence analyses assumed roughly uniform sequencing depth across donors, an assumption that may not hold. Several of the top co-occurrence clusters appeared to be linked to parvovirus B19, influenza, CMV and Epstein-Barr virus, according to a later analysis. Because counts were too low, 15 to 20 rarely observed V segments, including chromosome 9 orphons, were excluded from the earlier analysis of 587 of the donors. Linkage disequilibrium might explain the correlated functional status among segregating V segments, but an unknown experimental factor could not be excluded. In a later analysis, HLA-associated TCR beta chains showed more clonal expansion and lower generation probabilities than non-associated chains that were equally common. A total of fewer than 200 TCR beta chains were listed by the study as associated with cytomegalovirus. The authors suggested that the approach could potentially be generalized to other disease states and immunological phenotypes. A further reported finding was that TCR beta sequences accurately predicted the HLA-A and HLA-B alleles for most subjects in the first cohort. Because the 87-base-pair reads could not distinguish some IMGT-functional V segments, including TRBV6-2 and TRBV6-3, those segments were excluded. Broadly in line with IMGT annotations, most TCR beta V segments showed up in productive rearrangements about 87% or about 30% of the time in an earlier analysis of several hundred of the donors.

This clone was recorded a few times. Its antigen has not been determined. Qualities for individual bases were not recorded, and no much larger clone is one base off. CDR1 and CDR2 are read off the germline V gene as SGHAT and FQNNGV. The germline V and J ends show losses of 8 bases and 0 bases respectively, and no gene match explains 6 bases of the junction. Including cysteine and phenylalanine, the CDR3 has 16 amino acids. The DNA shown is the 48-base CDR3, in frame from base 1. The cohort was made up of 666 healthy bone marrow donors. All cohort members were sampled while nominally healthy, although unrecorded immune exposures were likely present. The donor was CMV seropositive and belonged to the group of some 290 seropositive cohort members. A peripheral blood sample was provided by each donor, and peripheral blood mononuclear cells were used for TCR beta sequencing. The Qiagen DNeasy Blood Extraction Kit was used to extract genomic DNA from the blood cell samples.

The library was generated by the immunoSEQ multiplex PCR assay. For the multiplex PCR, a mixture combining 60 forward primers for TCR Vbeta segments and 13 reverse primers for TCR Jbeta segments was used. The CDR3 region of rearranged TCR beta genes was amplified from genomic DNA by a multiplex PCR assay. The Illumina HiSeq System was used to sequence the amplified TCR beta libraries as 87-base-pair reads. As for how the authors treated the data: In a later analysis, tens of millions of unique TCR beta chains were counted across the 650 to 700 repertoires, and some 10 million of these chains were shared by at least two donors. Raw reads were error-corrected and collapsed into unique sequences with a nearest-neighbor algorithm that merged closely related sequences to remove PCR and sequencing errors. Alignment of CDR3 sequences to IMGT reference sequences was used to assign V, D and J gene segments. For a sequence to be retained, a match of at least six nucleotides was required to both a V gene segment and a J gene segment. A rearrangement counted as productive if the CDR3 had no stop codons and remained in frame with V and J, and every other rearrangement counted as non-productive. Following IMGT convention, CDR3 was defined as the stretch from the second conserved V-encoded cysteine to the conserved J-encoded phenylalanine. The earlier analysis of about 570 of the donors excluded any sequence lacking an unambiguous match to a single V gene segment. In an earlier analysis of around 590 of the donors, a V segment was called functional when productive rearrangements were above 56.7%, and segregating when the standard deviation between donors exceeded 5%. A statistical classification framework was built to diagnose cytomegalovirus status from the catalog of TCR beta chain sequences. A later analysis assigned V and J genes by comparing TCR nucleotide sequences with IMGT/GENE-DB human TR gene sequences. A later analysis assigned CDR3 sequences and most-parsimonious VDJ recombination scenarios with the TCRdist pipeline. In a later analysis, every TCR beta chain was defined by the combination of its CDR3 amino acid sequence and its V-gene family, and reads without a unique V-gene family were dropped. In a later analysis, fewer than 650 highly shared, low-generation-probability nucleotide sequences were removed to address suspected cross-contamination and a sequencing artifact. A later analysis calculated a clonal expansion index for each public chain from normalized within-repertoire ranks of inferred template counts. A later analysis computed generation probabilities with a VDJ recombination model fitted to out-of-frame rearrangements, and checked the results against IGoR. A later analysis scored TCR-TCR, TCR-HLA and TCR-CMV co-occurrence with hypergeometric tests, applying a repertoire-size bias correction to TCR pairs. In a later analysis, false discovery rates were estimated by permuting HLA or CMV assignments 20 times. In a later analysis, co-occurring TCRs were grouped with DBSCAN, and TCRdist sequence similarity was added when clustering was performed within HLA-allele-positive subsets. For co-occurrence clustering, repertoires with fewer than 30,000 or more than 120,000 public chains were excluded, along with five repertoires with anomalous nucleotide sharing. Imported from immuneACCESS, the table was reduced by TCRdb to in-frame sequences with V and J called. These copies leave out some clones; in studies compared against another copy, an unresolved V gene accounts for under half, and the cause of the remainder is not known. Clonal size and the V and J genes are those of that table, whereas D and trimming came from the DNA. This sample is represented by some 120,000 clones; approximately 80% of them were singletons. The ten largest clonotypes hold around 5.8% of the sample.

The receptor chain draws on TRBV11-2 and TRBJ2-3; 12 middle bases align to TRBD2. The TCR originated in a young man in good health and CMV-seropositive. Source material: PBMCs. The encoded CDR3 is CASGGLAGISTDTQYF. In nucleotides, the sequence is TGTGCCAGCGGGGGACTAGCGGGTATAAGCACAGATACGCAGTATTTT.